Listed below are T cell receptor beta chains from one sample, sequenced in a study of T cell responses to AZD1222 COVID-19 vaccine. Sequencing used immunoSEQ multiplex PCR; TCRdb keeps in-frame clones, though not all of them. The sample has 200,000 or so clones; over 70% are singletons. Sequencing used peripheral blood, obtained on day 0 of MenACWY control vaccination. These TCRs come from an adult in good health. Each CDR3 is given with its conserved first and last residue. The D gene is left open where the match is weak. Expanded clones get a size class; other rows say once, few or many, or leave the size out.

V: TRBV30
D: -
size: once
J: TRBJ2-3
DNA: TGTGCCTGGAGTTGGGGGAATAGCACAGATACGCAGTATTTT
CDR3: CAWSWGNSTDTQYF

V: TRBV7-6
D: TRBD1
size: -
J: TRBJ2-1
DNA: TGTGCCAGCAGTCTCGATCTGGACAGGGCTTACAATGAGCAGTTCTTC
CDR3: CASSLDLDRAYNEQFF

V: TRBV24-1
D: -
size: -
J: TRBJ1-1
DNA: TGTGCCACCAGTGGGGGCGGAGGTCGAACTGAAGCTTTCTTT
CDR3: CATSGGGGRTEAFF

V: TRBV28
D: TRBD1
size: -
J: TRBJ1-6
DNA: TGTGCCACTCTTACCGGGACAGGGAATTCACCCCTCCACTTT
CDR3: CATLTGTGNSPLHF

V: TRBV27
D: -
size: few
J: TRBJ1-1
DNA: TGTGCCAGCAGCCCTTTTGGGAACACTGAAGCTTTCTTT
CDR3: CASSPFGNTEAFF

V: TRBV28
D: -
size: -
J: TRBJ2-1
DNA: TGTGCCAGCAGTACACCCCGGGACTTCAATGAGCAGTTCTTC
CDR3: CASSTPRDFNEQFF

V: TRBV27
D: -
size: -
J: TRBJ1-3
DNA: TGTGCCACCCCCCCAGGGTCATCTGGAAACACCATATATTTT
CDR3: CATPPGSSGNTIYF

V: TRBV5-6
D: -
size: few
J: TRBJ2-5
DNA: TGTGCCAGCAGCTTACACAGAGCGGAGACCCAGTACTTC
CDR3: CASSLHRAETQYF

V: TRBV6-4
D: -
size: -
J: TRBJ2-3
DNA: TGTGCCAGCAGTTTGACTGGAGATACGCAGTATTTT
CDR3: CASSLTGDTQYF

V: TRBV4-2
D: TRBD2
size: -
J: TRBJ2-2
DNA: TGTGCCAGCAGCCCGACTAGCGGGTCCTCCGGGGTGTTTTTT
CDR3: CASSPTSGSSGVFF

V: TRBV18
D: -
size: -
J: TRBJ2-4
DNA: TGTGCCAGCTCACCACCAACAGGAGACATTCAGTACTTC
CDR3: CASSPPTGDIQYF

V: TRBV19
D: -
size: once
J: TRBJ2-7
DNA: TGTGCCAGTAGCGCGGACGTCTCCTACGAGCAGTACTTC
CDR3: CASSADVSYEQYF

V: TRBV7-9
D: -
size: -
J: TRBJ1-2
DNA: TGTGCCAGCAGCTTAGGTCAGGGCGATTATGGCTACACCTTC
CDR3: CASSLGQGDYGYTF

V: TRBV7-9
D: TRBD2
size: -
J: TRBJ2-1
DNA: TGTGCCAGCAGCTTAGCTAGCGGGATTTGGGAGCAGTTCTTC
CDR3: CASSLASGIWEQFF

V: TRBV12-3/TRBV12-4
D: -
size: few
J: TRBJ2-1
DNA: TGTGCCAGCAGTTTGGGGGAATACAATGAGCAGTTCTTC
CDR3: CASSLGEYNEQFF

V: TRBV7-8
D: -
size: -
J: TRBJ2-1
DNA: TGTGCCAGCAGCCTACGGGAGCCCCCCTACAATGAGCAGTTCTTC
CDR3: CASSLREPPYNEQFF

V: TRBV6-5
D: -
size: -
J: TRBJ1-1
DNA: TGTGCCAGCAGTTCCCCCGGGGTAGTAGGGAACACTGAAGCTTTCTTT
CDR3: CASSSPGVVGNTEAFF

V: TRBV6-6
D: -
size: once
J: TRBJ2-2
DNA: TGTGCCATAAGGCCCGAAAACGCCGGGGAGCTGTTTTTT
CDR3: CAIRPENAGELFF

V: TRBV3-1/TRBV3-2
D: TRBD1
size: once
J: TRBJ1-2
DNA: TGTGCCAGCAACGGTGGACAGGCCCTTAACTATGGCTACACCTTC
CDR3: CASNGGQALNYGYTF

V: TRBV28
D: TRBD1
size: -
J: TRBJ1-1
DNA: TGTGCCATCCAGGGACAGAGGGCTTTCTTT
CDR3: CAIQGQRAFF

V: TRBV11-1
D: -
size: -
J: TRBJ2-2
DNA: TGTGCCAGCAGCTTATCGGGGAACACCGGGGAGCTGTTTTTT
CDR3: CASSLSGNTGELFF